The clone carrying this TCR beta chain was counted between two and nine times. These data are taken from a study of patients and donors after allogeneic stem cell transplantation. Germline assignment: CDR1 DFQATT and CDR2 SNEGSKA (reference sequence). The CDR3 is 15 amino acids. The germline V and J ends were trimmed by 2 bases and 1 base, with 12 bases remaining between them. TCRdb passed the RT-PCR reads through MiXCR, listing each CDR3 protein once. The top ten clones hold 6% to 8% of a sample with approximately 430,000 distinct CDR3 sequences, 16% of them seen once. The sample taken for sequencing was blood, either unsorted or a sorted T cell fraction (not recorded which). V gene TRBV20-1 combines with J gene TRBJ2-1; possible D gene TRBD2, 6 bases. The source is a human donor who was either an allogeneic HSCT recipient or a stem cell or donor lymphocyte infusion donor (not recorded which). It is not recorded whose cells these are; they may come from a transplant donor. This CDR3 is CSARRLVGSYNEQFF. The CDR3 DNA follows: TGCAGTGCTAGAAGACTAGTCGGGTCCTACAATGAGCAGTTCTTC.